These 27 T cell receptor beta chains originate from one sample sequenced in a study of T cells in Graves' hyperthyroidism and ophthalmopathy. Researchers amplified the TCR beta CDR3 regions from RNA transcripts. The HTBI primer set was used in a first-round RT-PCR of the TCR CDR3. TCRdb processed the multiplex PCR reads anew with MiXCR; each CDR3 protein has one entry. The sample records a few hundred thousand distinct CDR3 sequences, around 42% being singletons. Sequenced sample: peripheral blood or thyroid tissue (not recorded which). The receptors originated from an adult woman with Graves' disease, either hyperthyroidism or ophthalmopathy (not recorded which).

This clonotype was seen at least ten times. The V gene is TRBV7-9, the J gene TRBJ1-5, with D possibly being TRBD1 (6 bases). The CDR3 is 13 amino acids. From germline, CDR1 is SEHNR and CDR2 FQNEAQ (reference sequence). V lost 4 bases, J lost 7 bases, and 11 bases lay in between. The CDR3 region is CASSSQGMQPQHF. CDR3 DNA: TGTGCCAGCAGCTCACAGGGTATGCAGCCCCAGCATTTT.

The CDR3 is CSARGIGQPLHF. The CDR3 nucleotides are TGCAGTGCTAGGGGCATTGGTCAACCCCTCCACTTT. This rearrangement joins TRBV20-1 to TRBJ1-6; no firm D call. CDR3 length: 12 amino acids. V gave up 3 bases and J gave up 12 bases, with 12 bases separating them. In germline, CDR1 is DFQATT, CDR2 SNEGSKA (reference sequence).

The chain links TRBV5-1 to TRBJ1-2; the D gene is possibly TRBD1 (5 bases). V lost 4 bases, J lost 8 bases, and 18 bases lay in between. The CDR3 has 14 amino acids. Germline CDR1 reads SGHRS; CDR2 reads YFSETQ. This chain's CDR3 is CASSHGDGTSGYTF. CDR3 DNA: TGCGCCAGCAGCCACGGGGACGGAACGTCGGGCTACACCTTC.

This clonotype was seen a few times. The J gene is TRBJ2-5, the V gene TRBV29-1; TRBD2 aligns across 8 bases. V was pared by 8 bases and J by 8 bases, with 13 bases of the junction left unmatched. Germline CDR1 SQVTM, CDR2 ANQGSEA. The CDR3 totals 13 residues. CDR3 nucleotide sequence: TGCAGCTTAGCTGGAGCGGGAGAGGCTACCCAGTACTTC. It specifies CSLAGAGEATQYF.

This clonotype was detected ten times or more. The genes are TRBV9 and TRBJ2-5; maybe TRBD2 (5 bases). Per germline, CDR1 SGDLS and CDR2 YYNGEE. The germline V and J ends were trimmed by 4 bases and 2 bases, with 12 bases remaining between them. CDR3 length equals 14 residues. DNA of the CDR3: TGTGCCAGCAGCACGTCCAGCGGACAAGAGACCCAGTACTTC. Residues: CASSTSSGQETQYF.

This clonotype was observed many times. The rearrangement joins TRBV6-2 or TRBV6-3 to TRBJ1-1; D not certain. CDR1 and CDR2 from the germline V gene are MNHEY and SVGEGT. This CDR3 is 13 amino acids long. Trimming took off 7 bases at V and 0 bases at J, with 9 bases between the two ends. CDR3 amino acids: CASTRWVNTEAFF. The CDR3 nucleotides are TGTGCCAGCACCCGGTGGGTGAACACTGAAGCTTTCTTT.

Details on this clonotype: A much larger clone lies one base from this, so it may be a read error. This chain uses TRBV7-9 with TRBJ2-7; tentative D call: TRBD1 (5 bases). Germline CDR1 SEHNR, CDR2 FQNEAQ (reference sequence). The CDR3 is 12 residues long. The CDR3 sequence: CVSSWGFYEQYF. The CDR3 nucleotides read TGTGTCAGCAGTTGGGGCTTTTACGAGCAGTACTTC.

The CDR3 sequence is CASSLGAPGRTNPPLHF. CDR3 bases: TGTGCCAGCAGCTTAGGGGCCCCAGGACGGACGAATCCACCCCTCCACTTT. The rearrangement joins TRBV7-8 to TRBJ1-6; D remains ambiguous. Germline loops: CDR1 SGHVS, CDR2 FQNEAQ. Trimming removed 1 base from V and 11 bases from J, with 21 bases in between. The CDR3 length is 17 residues.

The rearrangement links TRBV6-2 or TRBV6-3 to TRBJ1-1; 9 bases match TRBD1. V shed 4 bases and J 0 bases; nucleotides not matched to a gene: 9. The CDR3 has 17 amino acids. Germline CDR1 is MNHEY and CDR2 is SVGEGT. The CDR3 loop reads CASSSTGGKIMNTEAFF. CDR3 bases: TGTGCCAGCAGTTCTACAGGGGGCAAGATCATGAACACTGAAGCTTTCTTT.

The V and J genes are TRBV30 and TRBJ2-5, with 9 positions matching TRBD2. Per the germline V gene, CDR1 is GTSNPN and CDR2 is SVGIG (reference sequence). This CDR3 spans 14 amino acids. V was clipped by 2 bases and J by 4 bases; unmatched bases: 5. Written as DNA, the CDR3 is TGTGCCTGGAGTAAGGGACTAGCCAGAGAGACCCAGTACTTC. Its protein product is CAWSKGLARETQYF.

This clonotype was found many times. The chain recombines TRBV5-1 with TRBJ2-7, with 14 positions matching TRBD2. V shed 3 bases and J 2 bases; nucleotides not matched to a gene: 7. This CDR3 has 17 amino acids. Germline lookup yields CDR1 SGHRS and CDR2 YFSETQ. CDR3 bases: TGCGCCAGCAGCTCGGGACTAGCGGGAGAGGGGGCCTACGAGCAGTACTTC. Protein product: CASSSGLAGEGAYEQYF.

The chain has TRBV10-3 and TRBJ2-5, with 9 bases matching TRBD1. CDR3 length: 14 residues. V was clipped by 4 bases and J by 0 bases; unmatched bases: 0. The V gene's germline CDR1 is ENHRY and CDR2 SYGVKD. The CDR3 spells CAISGQGDQETQYF. The CDR3 coding sequence is TGTGCCATCAGTGGACAGGGGGACCAAGAGACCCAGTACTTC.

The rearrangement links TRBV2 to TRBJ1-1; the match to TRBD1 covers 11 bases. The germline gives CDR1 SNHLY, CDR2 FYNNEI. CDR3 length equals 13 residues. Germline trimming cut 10 bases from V and 12 bases from J; bases unmatched to any gene: 13. CDR3 residues: CAIRTGGEAGTFF. The CDR3 DNA reads as TGTGCCATCCGGACAGGGGGCGAGGCGGGGACTTTCTTT.

Turning to this clonotype: Likely a read error: the CDR3 ends without its conserved phenylalanine or tryptophan. The limits of the CDR3 on the DNA are not certain, so only TCRdb's listed CDR3 is given. The chain uses TRBV5-1 and TRBJ2-5; the table's D call of TRBD2 was not tested on the DNA. The CDR3 has 9 residues if both end residues are counted. Germline loops: CDR1 SGHRS, CDR2 YFSETQ. This CDR3 is CASSLLLAG.

The sample holds a few counts of this clonotype. The V call is TRBV24-1, the J call TRBJ2-1; D gene uncertain. Germline V gene lookup returns CDR1 KGHDR and CDR2 SFDVKD. This CDR3 has 13 amino acids. V was shortened by 7 bases and J by 9 bases, with 15 bases between the two germline ends. The CDR3 DNA reads TGTGCCACCAGAGGATACACGGTCGGTGAGCAGTTCTTC. This translates into CATRGYTVGEQFF.

The V call is TRBV7-8, the J call TRBJ1-2; D may be TRBD1 (6 bases). CDR3 size: 12 residues. In germline, CDR1 is SGHVS, CDR2 FQNEAQ. V was shortened by 3 bases and J by 8 bases, with 10 bases between the two germline ends. The chain's CDR3 is CASSLEGEGYTF. In nucleotides, the CDR3 is TGTGCCAGCAGCTTGGAGGGGGAGGGCTACACCTTC.

This clonotype was observed many times. The genes are TRBV20-1 and TRBJ1-2, with D unresolved. This CDR3 has 11 amino acids. Trimming removed 3 bases from V and 6 bases from J, with 8 bases in between. Germline V CDR1 and CDR2: DFQATT, SNEGSKA (reference sequence). The CDR3: CSASKGNGYTF. CDR3 coding DNA: TGCAGTGCTAGCAAAGGGAATGGCTACACCTTC.

A word on this clonotype: A clone one base away is much larger, so this may be a read error. Here the CDR3 DNA reads TGTGCCGGCAACCTCTTGGGGGGCTCTGGAAACACCATATATTTT. It encodes CAGNLLGGSGNTIYF. The chain couples TRBV7-9 to TRBJ1-3; D is possibly TRBD1 (5 bases). Germline CDR1 is SEHNR and CDR2 is FQNEAQ (reference sequence). The germline V and J ends were trimmed by 11 bases and 0 bases, with 17 bases remaining between them. CDR3 size: 15 residues.

CDR3 DNA sequence: TGTGCCAGCAGACAAGGCCAGACCCAGTACTTC. It is translated as CASRQGQTQYF. The chain recombines TRBV10-3 with TRBJ2-5; no reliable D call. Trimming stripped 10 bases from V and 6 bases from J, with 12 bases between. CDR3 length: 11 amino acids. Germline CDR1 is ENHRY and CDR2 is SYGVKD.

In this sample, this clonotype turned up many times. V usage is TRBV5-8 and J usage is TRBJ1-2, with D possibly TRBD1 on 6 matching bases. CDR3 length: 13 residues. Germline V gene data show CDR1 as SGHTS and CDR2 as YDEGEE. V gave up 1 base and J gave up 8 bases, with 12 bases separating them. CDR3 protein: CASSLYRAFGYTF. The CDR3 DNA reads TGTGCCAGCAGCTTGTACAGGGCTTTCGGCTACACCTTC.

This clonotype was picked up many times. The chain carries TRBV14 and TRBJ2-7; the D gene is possibly TRBD2 (6 bases). Germline V gene lookup returns CDR1 SGHDN and CDR2 FVKESK. This CDR3 spans 15 amino acids. The ends were cut back, 4 bases at V and 4 bases at J, with 17 bases in the middle. As DNA, the CDR3 is TGTGCCAGCAGCCCCCCTGGACTAAACCCTTACGAGCAGTACTTC. Its protein product is CASSPPGLNPYEQYF.

The sample holds many counts of this clonotype. The CDR3 sequence: CASSLGTAGANVLTF. CDR3 coding DNA: TGTGCCAGCAGCTTAGGGACGGCTGGGGCCAACGTCCTGACTTTC. The chain carries TRBV11-2 and TRBJ2-6; D is ambiguous. Germline values: CDR1 SGHAT, CDR2 FQNNGV. Trimming took 1 base from V and 2 from J, leaving 6 bases between them. This CDR3 comprises 15 residues.

This clonotype was found many times. V usage is TRBV27 and J usage is TRBJ2-5; TRBD1 matches at 8 bases. From germline, CDR1 is MNHEY and CDR2 SMNVEV (reference sequence). V was clipped by 5 bases and J by 7 bases; unmatched bases: 9. The length of the CDR3 is 14 residues. The CDR3 region is CASSPRGTGWTQYF. The DNA of the CDR3 is TGTGCCAGCAGTCCCAGGGGGACAGGATGGACCCAGTACTTC.

This clonotype was counted a single time. V and J are TRBV2 and TRBJ2-7; 10 positions agree with TRBD1. The CDR3 extends over 14 amino acids. Germline CDR1 SNHLY, CDR2 FYNNEI. J gave up 5 bases and V 3 bases, and 4 bases lay outside the gene matches. In DNA, the CDR3 is TGTGCCAGCAGTGACCGGGACAGGGGAGACGAGCAGTACTTC. Translating it yields CASSDRDRGDEQYF.

The genes are TRBV20-1 and TRBJ2-5; 9 bases line up with TRBD1. The CDR3 is 15 amino acids. From germline, CDR1 is DFQATT and CDR2 SNEGSKA (reference sequence). V lost 4 bases and J lost 5; bases outside the gene matches: 11. CDR3 amino acids: CSAMPTRDRGETQYF. CDR3 nucleotides: TGCAGTGCTATGCCCACCAGAGACAGGGGGGAGACCCAGTACTTC.

The CDR3 DNA sequence: TGTGCCAGCAGTGACTCGACGGGGGGGAACACCGGGGAGCTGTTTTTT. This codes for CASSDSTGGNTGELFF. This chain joins TRBV9 and TRBJ2-2; 7 bases align to TRBD2. Looked up from germline, CDR1 is SGDLS and CDR2 is YYNGEE. The CDR3 totals 16 residues. Trimming removed 5 bases from V and 1 base from J; junction bases left unmatched: 8. Using reference TRBV9 and TRBJ2-2 for the parts outside the CDR3, the full variable domain is DSGVTQTPKHLITATGQRVTLRCSPRSGDLSVYWYQQSLDQGLQFLIQYYNGEERAKGNILERFSAQQFPDLHSELNLSSLELGDSALYFCASSDSTGGNTGELFFGEGSRLTVL.

This clonotype was recorded many times. The J gene is TRBJ1-1, the V gene TRBV15; D uncertain. The CDR3 loop spans 13 amino acids. Germline V gene lookup returns CDR1 LNHNV and CDR2 YYDKDF (reference sequence). Trimming cost V 3 bases and J 1 base, with 6 bases left between them. CDR3 in amino acids: CATSSVRNTEAFF. The CDR3, as DNA: TGTGCCACCAGCAGTGTTCGGAACACTGAAGCTTTCTTT.